The 17 T cell receptor beta chains below come from one sample, sequenced in a study of shared clonotypes between healthy human individuals. Data came from immunoSEQ multiplex PCR; TCRdb stores just in-frame clones and leaves some out. The table has about 2 million clones, approximately 95% seen once. Material: naive CD4+ T cells sorted from blood. Subset of the sample: CD45RA+ positively selected. Source of these receptors: a man aged 18-30 years in good health.

The V call is TRBV6-1, the J call TRBJ1-3, with D possibly being TRBD1 (5 bases). The CDR3 is 13 residues long. The V gene lost 11 bases and the J gene lost 4 bases, with 15 bases spanning the gap. Germline CDR1 is MNHNS and CDR2 is SASEGT. In DNA, the CDR3 is TGTGCCGGTGGGACGCAGGCAGGAAACACCATATATTTT. It specifies CAGGTQAGNTIYF.

This chain joins TRBV27 and TRBJ2-7, with D perhaps TRBD2 (7 bases). Germline assignment: CDR1 MNHEY and CDR2 SMNVEV (reference sequence). This CDR3 has 14 residues. Trimming pared 3 bases from V and 4 bases from J, leaving 13 bases between. The CDR3 sequence is CASSLGQAGYEQYF. The DNA for the CDR3 is TGTGCCAGCAGTTTGGGACAAGCGGGGTACGAGCAGTACTTC.

V is TRBV2 and J is TRBJ1-3; TRBD1 might be the D (6 bases). Germline CDR1 and CDR2: SNHLY and FYNNEI. The CDR3 runs 16 residues. With 5 bases removed from V and 5 bases from J, the gap between germline ends came to 19 bases. As DNA, the CDR3 is TGTGCCAGCAGTCAAATGTCCGGACAGTCGAGAAACACCATATATTTT. It specifies CASSQMSGQSRNTIYF.

Of note for this clone: Other DNA sequences in the sample encode the same CDR3. This chain joins TRBV30 and TRBJ1-4, with D unclear. The germline V and J ends were trimmed by 5 bases and 5 bases, with 6 bases remaining between them. Germline values: CDR1 GTSNPN, CDR2 SVGIG (reference sequence). CDR3 length equals 11 residues. CDR3 DNA sequence: TGTGCCTGGGGAATGAATGAAAAACTGTTTTTT. Translated: CAWGMNEKLFF.

This clone was found once. Other DNA variants within this sample encode the same CDR3. This chain links TRBV2 with TRBJ1-1; D is undetermined. CDR3 length: 13 residues. V lost 2 bases and J lost 7, with 11 bases in between. Germline V gene lookup returns CDR1 SNHLY and CDR2 FYNNEI. The CDR3 DNA reads TGTGCCAGCAGTGAACAGGTTGTAGGTGAAGCTTTCTTT. Amino acid sequence: CASSEQVVGEAFF.

The chain links TRBV5-1 to TRBJ2-1; D remains unclear. The CDR3 extends over 15 amino acids. The V gene's germline CDR1 is SGHRS and CDR2 YFSETQ. V was trimmed by 1 base and J by 8 bases, leaving 16 bases between them. CDR3 sequence (DNA): TGCGCCAGCAGCTTGTTGGGATTCGGTGATTATGAGCAGTTCTTC. Translated: CASSLLGFGDYEQFF.

The V call is TRBV28, the J call TRBJ2-2, with D tentatively TRBD1 or TRBD2 (6 bases each). The CDR3 contains 15 residues. Germline lookup yields CDR1 MDHEN and CDR2 SYDVKM. V lost 7 bases, J lost 4 bases, and 16 bases lay in between. CDR3 residues: CASTVLRGLTGELFF. The DNA for the CDR3 is TGTGCCAGCACTGTTTTACGGGGGCTCACCGGGGAGCTGTTTTTT. Complete variable domain (other parts from reference TRBV28 and TRBJ2-2): DVKVTQSSRYLVKRTGEKVFLECVQDMDHENMFWYRQDPGLGLRLIYFSYDVKMKEKGDIPEGYSVSREKKERFSLILESASTNQTSMYLCASTVLRGLTGELFFGEGSRLTVL.

The chain uses TRBV9 and TRBJ1-2, with D possibly matching TRBD1 (5 bases). Germline CDR1 SGDLS, CDR2 YYNGEE. The CDR3 has 14 amino acids. V lost 3 bases, J lost 5 bases, and 14 bases lay in between. Here the CDR3 reads CASSGHGTAYGYTF. The CDR3 DNA follows: TGTGCCAGCAGCGGCCACGGGACGGCTTATGGCTACACCTTC. Filled out from reference TRBV9 and TRBJ1-2, the complete variable domain reads DSGVTQTPKHLITATGQRVTLRCSPRSGDLSVYWYQQSLDQGLQFLIQYYNGEERAKGNILERFSAQQFPDLHSELNLSSLELGDSALYFCASSGHGTAYGYTFGSGTRLTVV.

The chain uses TRBV27 and TRBJ2-2, with TRBD1 matching 7 bases. The germline V gene has CDR1 MNHEY and CDR2 SMNVEV (reference sequence). CDR3 length equals 16 residues. V lost 4 bases to trimming and J lost 5 bases; unmatched junction nucleotides: 10. CDR3 in amino acids: CASSSRDSLRTGELFF. The CDR3 DNA is TGTGCCAGCAGTTCCAGGGACAGCCTAAGGACCGGGGAGCTGTTTTTT.

The chain carries TRBV10-1 and TRBJ2-3; 8 positions agree with TRBD2. The ends lost 10 bases at V and 3 bases at J; junction bases unmatched: 18. CDR1 is WNHNN, CDR2 SYGVQD, per germline (reference sequence). This CDR3 region has 17 residues. CDR3 amino acids: CANMDPGGPSRTDTQYF. The CDR3 DNA reads as TGCGCCAATATGGACCCGGGAGGGCCTTCGCGAACAGATACGCAGTATTTT.

V gene TRBV2 combines with J gene TRBJ2-7; a weak D match, TRBD1 (6 bases). The germline CDR1 and CDR2 sequences are SNHLY and FYNNEI. This CDR3 has 14 residues. Trimming took off 7 bases at V and 7 bases at J, with 20 bases between the two ends. CDR3 bases: TGTGCCAGCATTAGGGATAGACAGGTAGGGGAGCAGTACTTC. This gives the protein CASIRDRQVGEQYF. Full variable domain (missing parts from reference TRBV2 and TRBJ2-7): EPEVTQTPSHQVTQMGQEVILRCVPISNHLYFYWYRQILGQKVEFLVSFYNNEISEKSEIFDDQFSVERPDGSNFTLKIRSTKLEDSAMYFCASIRDRQVGEQYFGPGTRLTVT.

The V call is TRBV7-2, the J call TRBJ1-3; 9 bases agree with TRBD1. The germline V gene encodes CDR1 SGHTA and CDR2 FQGNSA. V lost 0 bases to trimming and J lost 0 bases; unmatched junction nucleotides: 3. The CDR3 runs 17 residues. In nucleotides, the CDR3 is TGTGCCAGCAGCTTAGCGGGACAGGGACTCTCTGGAAACACCATATATTTT. This gives the protein CASSLAGQGLSGNTIYF.

The chain carries TRBV5-1 and TRBJ1-6; 7 nucleotides align to TRBD1. This CDR3 is 15 amino acids long. With V trimmed by 3 bases and J by 8 bases, 8 bases remained unmatched. Germline CDR1 and CDR2: SGHRS and YFSETQ. CDR3 in DNA: TGCGCCAGCAGCTCCGGGGACAGCGCGTATTCACCCCTCCACTTT. It is translated as CASSSGDSAYSPLHF. The full variable domain, in which reference TRBV5-1 and TRBJ1-6 provide the parts outside the CDR3, is KAGVTQTPRYLIKTRGQQVTLSCSPISGHRSVSWYQQTPGQGLQFLFEYFSETQRNKGNFPGRFSGRQFSNSRSEMNVSTLELGDSALYLCASSSGDSAYSPLHFGNGTRLTVT.

This clone has just a few counts. This rearrangement joins TRBV9 to TRBJ1-2; D is possibly TRBD1 (5 bases). CDR1 is SGDLS, CDR2 YYNGEE, per germline. The CDR3 contains 17 residues. Trimming removed 1 base at V and 1 base at J, with 17 bases between. The CDR3 protein is CASSVSGAVPLNYGYTF. CDR3 nucleotides: TGTGCCAGCAGCGTATCCGGGGCTGTCCCACTTAACTATGGCTACACCTTC.

As for this clone: Other DNA variants within this sample encode the same CDR3. The chain carries TRBV18 and TRBJ2-7; TRBD1 matches at 9 bases. The CDR3 extends over 14 amino acids. The germline V gene has CDR1 KGHSH and CDR2 LQKENI. The trim removed 5 bases at V and 5 bases at J, leaving 7 bases unmatched. CDR3 residues: CASSSRQGGDEQYF. The CDR3 coding sequence is TGTGCCAGCTCATCGCGACAGGGGGGTGACGAGCAGTACTTC.

The rearrangement links TRBV6-1 to TRBJ2-7; D is undetermined. V was cut by 7 bases and J by 5 bases, with 9 bases left in between. Germline CDR1 and CDR2: MNHNS and SASEGT. This CDR3 contains 11 residues. The DNA of the CDR3 is TGTGCCAGCATAATGGTACACGAGCAGTACTTC. Protein: CASIMVHEQYF.

The chain combines TRBV19 with TRBJ1-1; TRBD1 agrees at 7 bases. There are 14 residues in the CDR3. Germline V lookup: CDR1 LNHDA, CDR2 SQIVND (reference sequence). The junction had 9 bases not matched to a gene; V was cut back by 7 bases and J by 4 bases. CDR3 sequence reads: CASTPTGLITEAFF. The CDR3 DNA sequence: TGTGCCAGTACCCCGACAGGGTTAATCACTGAAGCTTTCTTT.